These T cell receptor beta chains were read from a single sample in a study of OX40 agonist ivuxolimab in advanced cancers. Data came from immunoSEQ multiplex PCR; TCRdb stores just in-frame clones and leaves some out. The data hold approximately 10,000 clones, with approximately 75% observed a single time. Sample: CD4+ or CD8+ T cells sorted from blood, taken in a trial of the OX40 agonist ivuxolimab. The source is an adult with an advanced solid tumor such as melanoma, head and neck, liver or kidney cancer. CDR3s include the opening cysteine and the closing phenylalanine or tryptophan. The order of the fields is CDR3 DNA, CDR3 protein, clone size, J gene, V gene, D gene. The D gene is left open where the match is weak. The size entry is marked missing in some rows and otherwise reads once, few, many or a size class.

cdr3_nt: TGTGCCAGCAGTTACGGGGACAGCAGCACAGATACGCAGTATTTT
cdr3_aa: CASSYGDSSTDTQYF
clone_size: .
j_call: TRBJ2-3
v_call: TRBV6-5
d_call: TRBD1

cdr3_nt: TGTGCCAGCAGTGAAAGGCGGGAGCCCTACAATGAGCAGTTCTTC
cdr3_aa: CASSERREPYNEQFF
clone_size: few
j_call: TRBJ2-1
v_call: TRBV2
d_call: TRBD2

cdr3_nt: TGTGCCAGCAGTTTAAAGGCCCAGCACGAGCAGTACTTC
cdr3_aa: CASSLKAQHEQYF
clone_size: large
j_call: TRBJ2-7
v_call: TRBV27
d_call: .

cdr3_nt: TGTGCTAGCAGCTTCGGGGGTGCCGGGGAGCTGTTTTTT
cdr3_aa: CASSFGGAGELFF
clone_size: .
j_call: TRBJ2-2
v_call: TRBV7-7
d_call: .

cdr3_nt: TGTGCCAGCAGTTCGACGGTCGGAAGGGCGCGAGGCTACACCTTC
cdr3_aa: CASSSTVGRARGYTF
clone_size: few
j_call: TRBJ1-2
v_call: TRBV6-5
d_call: .

cdr3_nt: TGTGCCAGCAGTCCGACAGCAGCTAACTATGGCTACACCTTC
cdr3_aa: CASSPTAANYGYTF
clone_size: .
j_call: TRBJ1-2
v_call: TRBV27
d_call: .

cdr3_nt: TGTGCCAGCAGTTACCGGGCTGACGAGCAGTACTTC
cdr3_aa: CASSYRADEQYF
clone_size: .
j_call: TRBJ2-7
v_call: TRBV6-5
d_call: .

cdr3_nt: TGTGCCAGCAGCGTAAGTGGGAGGGCCGACGAGCAGTACTTC
cdr3_aa: CASSVSGRADEQYF
clone_size: once
j_call: TRBJ2-7
v_call: TRBV9
d_call: TRBD2

cdr3_nt: TGTGCCAGCAACAGCGGGGGGGCCCACGAGCAGTACTTC
cdr3_aa: CASNSGGAHEQYF
clone_size: .
j_call: TRBJ2-7
v_call: TRBV6-5
d_call: TRBD2

cdr3_nt: TGTGCCAGTGTTCAGGGGCTTGAAGCTTTCTTT
cdr3_aa: CASVQGLEAFF
clone_size: medium-sized
j_call: TRBJ1-1
v_call: TRBV18
d_call: .

cdr3_nt: TGCGCCAGCAGCCAGAGCAATCAGCCCCAGCATTTT
cdr3_aa: CASSQSNQPQHF
clone_size: once
j_call: TRBJ1-5
v_call: TRBV4-1
d_call: .

cdr3_nt: TGTGCCTGGAGCTTACTAGCGGCAAGCTCTCGCAATGAGCAGTTCTTC
cdr3_aa: CAWSLLAASSRNEQFF
clone_size: .
j_call: TRBJ2-1
v_call: TRBV30
d_call: TRBD2

cdr3_nt: TGTGCCAGCAGCTCCCGTGGGCTAGCGGCGGCTTGGGGTACCGGGGAGCTGTTTTTT
cdr3_aa: CASSSRGLAAAWGTGELFF
clone_size: .
j_call: TRBJ2-2
v_call: TRBV5-5
d_call: TRBD2

cdr3_nt: TGTGCCATCGGCCGAGGCAAGGGCCCGGGGGGCTACACCTTC
cdr3_aa: CAIGRGKGPGGYTF
clone_size: .
j_call: TRBJ1-2
v_call: TRBV10-3
d_call: .

cdr3_nt: TGTGCCAGCAGCCCGGCGGGGGCATATGAGCAGTTCTTC
cdr3_aa: CASSPAGAYEQFF
clone_size: few
j_call: TRBJ2-1
v_call: TRBV13
d_call: .

cdr3_nt: TGTGCCAGCAGCTCGCCTAACAGGGATCGGGGCTACACCTTC
cdr3_aa: CASSSPNRDRGYTF
clone_size: .
j_call: TRBJ1-2
v_call: TRBV5-8
d_call: .

cdr3_nt: TGTGCCAGCAAGCCAGCGGGGGAGCCAAGGGAGCTGTTTTTT
cdr3_aa: CASKPAGEPRELFF
clone_size: .
j_call: TRBJ2-2
v_call: TRBV27
d_call: TRBD2

cdr3_nt: TGCGCCAGCAGCTCGGAGGGAGTTGGAACGGATACGCAGTATTTT
cdr3_aa: CASSSEGVGTDTQYF
clone_size: .
j_call: TRBJ2-3
v_call: TRBV4-1
d_call: .

cdr3_nt: TGTGCCAGCAGGACCCCCCGGGACAGAGAAGATTATGAGCAGTTCTTC
cdr3_aa: CASRTPRDREDYEQFF
clone_size: .
j_call: TRBJ2-1
v_call: TRBV2
d_call: TRBD1

cdr3_nt: TGTGCCAGCAGCCCTTCCAACGGGGCCCTTGGCTACACCTTC
cdr3_aa: CASSPSNGALGYTF
clone_size: .
j_call: TRBJ1-2
v_call: TRBV7-2
d_call: .

cdr3_nt: TGCGCCAGCACCCTGGGAGGGAACGGGGAGCTGTTTTTT
cdr3_aa: CASTLGGNGELFF
clone_size: .
j_call: TRBJ2-2
v_call: TRBV5-1
d_call: TRBD2

cdr3_nt: TGCGCCAGCAGCCGCTCGGAAGGTGTCTACAATGAGCAGTTCTTC
cdr3_aa: CASSRSEGVYNEQFF
clone_size: .
j_call: TRBJ2-1
v_call: TRBV5-1
d_call: .

cdr3_nt: TGTGCCAGCAGCCACAGGGTAAGGGGATACGAGCAGTACTTC
cdr3_aa: CASSHRVRGYEQYF
clone_size: once
j_call: TRBJ2-7
v_call: TRBV28
d_call: .

cdr3_nt: TGTGCCAGCAGCTTAACTCTAGCGGGGGCCTACAATGAGCAGTTCTTC
cdr3_aa: CASSLTLAGAYNEQFF
clone_size: medium-sized
j_call: TRBJ2-1
v_call: TRBV7-3
d_call: TRBD2

cdr3_nt: TGCGCCAGCAGCTTGGATTCAGGGGAAGCTTTCTTT
cdr3_aa: CASSLDSGEAFF
clone_size: .
j_call: TRBJ1-1
v_call: TRBV5-1
d_call: .

cdr3_nt: TGTGCCAGCAGCTTAATGAACACCATATATTTT
cdr3_aa: CASSLMNTIYF
clone_size: once
j_call: TRBJ1-3
v_call: TRBV7-2
d_call: .

cdr3_nt: TGTGCCAGCATGCCTGGACAGGCGTTTAACTATGGCTACACCTTC
cdr3_aa: CASMPGQAFNYGYTF
clone_size: .
j_call: TRBJ1-2
v_call: TRBV5-6
d_call: TRBD1

cdr3_nt: TGCGCCAGCAGCCCCATAAGTGGGACAGACGTATACAATGAGCAGTTCTTC
cdr3_aa: CASSPISGTDVYNEQFF
clone_size: .
j_call: TRBJ2-1
v_call: TRBV5-1
d_call: TRBD1

cdr3_nt: TGTGCCAGCAGCTTATCGAGGGCAGTCAACTATGGCTACACCTTC
cdr3_aa: CASSLSRAVNYGYTF
clone_size: .
j_call: TRBJ1-2
v_call: TRBV11-1
d_call: .

cdr3_nt: TGTGCCAGTTCGGCCGGGGAGCTGTTTTTT
cdr3_aa: CASSAGELFF
clone_size: .
j_call: TRBJ2-2
v_call: TRBV19
d_call: .

cdr3_nt: TGCGCCAGCAGCGAAGACCAGGGACTAGTGGGGCCCAATGAGCAGTTCTTC
cdr3_aa: CASSEDQGLVGPNEQFF
clone_size: .
j_call: TRBJ2-1
v_call: TRBV4-1
d_call: TRBD2

cdr3_nt: TGTGCCAGCAGATTTAGCACGGGAAATGAGCAGTTCTTC
cdr3_aa: CASRFSTGNEQFF
clone_size: once
j_call: TRBJ2-1
v_call: TRBV27
d_call: .

cdr3_nt: TGTGCCAGCAGTGAAAGTAGCTGGGCCAACGTCCTGACTTTC
cdr3_aa: CASSESSWANVLTF
clone_size: .
j_call: TRBJ2-6
v_call: TRBV6-5
d_call: .

cdr3_nt: TGTGCCAGCAGCCGTTCCGGGACTCCGGGGGAGACCCAGTACTTC
cdr3_aa: CASSRSGTPGETQYF
clone_size: .
j_call: TRBJ2-5
v_call: TRBV7-8
d_call: .

cdr3_nt: TGTGCCAGCAGCTTAGCCCCCTACGAGCAGTACTTC
cdr3_aa: CASSLAPYEQYF
clone_size: .
j_call: TRBJ2-7
v_call: TRBV7-8
d_call: .

cdr3_nt: TGTGCCAGCAGTTTCTTGACAGGGCGAGAGACCCAGTACTTC
cdr3_aa: CASSFLTGRETQYF
clone_size: .
j_call: TRBJ2-5
v_call: TRBV6-5
d_call: TRBD1

cdr3_nt: TGTGCCATCAGACGGCAGCTAGAGGAAAAACTGTTTTTT
cdr3_aa: CAIRRQLEEKLFF
clone_size: few
j_call: TRBJ1-4
v_call: TRBV10-3
d_call: .

cdr3_nt: TGTGCCTGGAGTGAGGGCGGAGGTAGTTACGAGCAGTACTTC
cdr3_aa: CAWSEGGGSYEQYF
clone_size: few
j_call: TRBJ2-7
v_call: TRBV30
d_call: .

cdr3_nt: TGTGCCAGCAGTGCCAGGTACCCCCAAGAGACCCAGTACTTC
cdr3_aa: CASSARYPQETQYF
clone_size: .
j_call: TRBJ2-5
v_call: TRBV6-1
d_call: .

cdr3_nt: TGTGCTAGTGGTTTGTGGACAGGGGGCCCAGATACGCAGTATTTT
cdr3_aa: CASGLWTGGPDTQYF
clone_size: .
j_call: TRBJ2-3
v_call: TRBV12-5
d_call: TRBD1

cdr3_nt: TGCAGCGTCACAGGGGGCTCGATCACTGAAGCTTTCTTT
cdr3_aa: CSVTGGSITEAFF
clone_size: .
j_call: TRBJ1-1
v_call: TRBV29-1
d_call: TRBD1

cdr3_nt: TGCGCCAGCAGCCTACGGGACGGCTACTACGAGCAGTACTTC
cdr3_aa: CASSLRDGYYEQYF
clone_size: .
j_call: TRBJ2-7
v_call: TRBV4-1
d_call: .

cdr3_nt: TGTGCCAGCAGCTTAGGCCCCGGGGGGGTAGAGACCCAGTACTTC
cdr3_aa: CASSLGPGGVETQYF
clone_size: few
j_call: TRBJ2-5
v_call: TRBV13
d_call: TRBD2

cdr3_nt: TGTGCCAGCAGTTACTCGAATTCAGGGGGGGTGAATGAGCAGTTCTTC
cdr3_aa: CASSYSNSGGVNEQFF
clone_size: .
j_call: TRBJ2-1
v_call: TRBV6-5
d_call: .

cdr3_nt: TGTGCCAGCAGCTTAGAAGGGACTGGCATATACAATGAGCAGTTCTTC
cdr3_aa: CASSLEGTGIYNEQFF
clone_size: few
j_call: TRBJ2-1
v_call: TRBV11-3
d_call: .

cdr3_nt: TGTGCCAGCAGCGGGAGGGGTAGCGGCCAAGAGACCCAGTACTTC
cdr3_aa: CASSGRGSGQETQYF
clone_size: .
j_call: TRBJ2-5
v_call: TRBV5-6
d_call: TRBD2

cdr3_nt: TGTGCCAGCAGCTTAAAGGCTGAGAACTATGGCTACACCTTC
cdr3_aa: CASSLKAENYGYTF
clone_size: .
j_call: TRBJ1-2
v_call: TRBV7-9
d_call: .

cdr3_nt: TGCGCCAGCAGCTCCTCCGGGGGAAGGGGCACTGAAGCTTTCTTT
cdr3_aa: CASSSSGGRGTEAFF
clone_size: .
j_call: TRBJ1-1
v_call: TRBV5-1
d_call: .

cdr3_nt: TGTGCCAGCAGCCCCGGACAGGGAGCCTACGAGCAGTACTTC
cdr3_aa: CASSPGQGAYEQYF
clone_size: .
j_call: TRBJ2-7
v_call: TRBV4-2
d_call: TRBD1

cdr3_nt: TGCACCAGCAGCCGGGAGACAGGGAAAAAAGGCTACACCTTC
cdr3_aa: CTSSRETGKKGYTF
clone_size: .
j_call: TRBJ1-2
v_call: TRBV1
d_call: .

cdr3_nt: TGTGCCAGCAGTTACGGGGGGCTTAATGAAAAACTGTTTTTT
cdr3_aa: CASSYGGLNEKLFF
clone_size: .
j_call: TRBJ1-4
v_call: TRBV6-5
d_call: .

cdr3_nt: TGTGCCAGCAGCCTTGGAGTGGTGCAGTACTTC
cdr3_aa: CASSLGVVQYF
clone_size: once
j_call: TRBJ2-7
v_call: TRBV11-3
d_call: .

cdr3_nt: TGTGCCAGCAGTCCCGAGGGAGGCCGGGAGACCCAGTACTTC
cdr3_aa: CASSPEGGRETQYF
clone_size: .
j_call: TRBJ2-5
v_call: TRBV27
d_call: .

cdr3_nt: TGTGCCAGCAGAGGCGAAAAACTGTTTTTT
cdr3_aa: CASRGEKLFF
clone_size: once
j_call: TRBJ1-4
v_call: TRBV2
d_call: .

cdr3_nt: TGTGCCAGCAGCTTGGGGCAGGGGGCTTTTTGGGAGACCCAGTACTTC
cdr3_aa: CASSLGQGAFWETQYF
clone_size: .
j_call: TRBJ2-5
v_call: TRBV13
d_call: TRBD1

cdr3_nt: TGTGCCAGCAGTCAGAGGACGCGGGGTCCCTACAATGAGCAGTTCTTC
cdr3_aa: CASSQRTRGPYNEQFF
clone_size: .
j_call: TRBJ2-1
v_call: TRBV27
d_call: .

cdr3_nt: TGTGCCAGCAGTTCCAGGGTGGTCGGGGAGCAGTACTTC
cdr3_aa: CASSSRVVGEQYF
clone_size: few
j_call: TRBJ2-7
v_call: TRBV27
d_call: .

cdr3_nt: TGTGCCAGCAGTCCTACTAGCGATGGACGAGATGAGCAGTTCTTC
cdr3_aa: CASSPTSDGRDEQFF
clone_size: .
j_call: TRBJ2-1
v_call: TRBV28
d_call: TRBD2

cdr3_nt: TGTGCCAGCAAAACGAGCGGGATGGCAGATACGCAGTATTTT
cdr3_aa: CASKTSGMADTQYF
clone_size: .
j_call: TRBJ2-3
v_call: TRBV6-1
d_call: TRBD2